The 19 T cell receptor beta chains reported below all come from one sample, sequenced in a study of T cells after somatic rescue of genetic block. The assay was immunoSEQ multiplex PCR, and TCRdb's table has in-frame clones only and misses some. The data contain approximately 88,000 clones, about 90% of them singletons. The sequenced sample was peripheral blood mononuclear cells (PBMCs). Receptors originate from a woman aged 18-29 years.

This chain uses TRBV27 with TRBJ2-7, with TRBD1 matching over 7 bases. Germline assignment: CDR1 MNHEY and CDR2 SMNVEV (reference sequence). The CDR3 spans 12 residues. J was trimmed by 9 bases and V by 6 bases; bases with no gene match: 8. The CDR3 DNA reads TGTGCCAGCAGCTTAACAGGGGTTCCGCAGTACTTC. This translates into CASSLTGVPQYF.

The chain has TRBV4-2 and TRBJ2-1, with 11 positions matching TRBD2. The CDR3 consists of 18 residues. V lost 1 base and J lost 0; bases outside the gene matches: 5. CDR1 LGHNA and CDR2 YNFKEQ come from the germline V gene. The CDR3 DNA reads TGTGCCAGCAGCCAAGGAACTAGCGGGGGCCTCTCCTACAATGAGCAGTTCTTC. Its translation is CASSQGTSGGLSYNEQFF.

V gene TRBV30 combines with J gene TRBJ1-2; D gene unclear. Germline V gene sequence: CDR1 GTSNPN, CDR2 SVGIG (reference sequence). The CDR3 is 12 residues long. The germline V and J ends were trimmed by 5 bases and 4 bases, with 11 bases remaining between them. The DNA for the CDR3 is TGTGCCTGGGCCCCGACGGCCTATGGCTACACCTTC. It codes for CAWAPTAYGYTF.

In DNA form, the CDR3 reads TGTGCCAGCAGCTATGGAACAGGGGGCGGCTACGAGCAGTACTTC. Amino acids: CASSYGTGGGYEQYF. The J gene is TRBJ2-7, the V gene TRBV27, with 9 nucleotides matching TRBD1. CDR1 and CDR2 from the germline V gene are MNHEY and SMNVEV (reference sequence). This CDR3 has 15 amino acids. The V and J ends lost 6 bases and 3 bases, in that order; junction bases with no gene match: 9.

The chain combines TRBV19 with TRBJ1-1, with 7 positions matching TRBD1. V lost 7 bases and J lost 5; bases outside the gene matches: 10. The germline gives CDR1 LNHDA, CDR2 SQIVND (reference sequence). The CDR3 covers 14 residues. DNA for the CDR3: TGTGCCAGTACCCCGACAGGGAGAGGGACTGAAGCTTTCTTT. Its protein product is CASTPTGRGTEAFF.

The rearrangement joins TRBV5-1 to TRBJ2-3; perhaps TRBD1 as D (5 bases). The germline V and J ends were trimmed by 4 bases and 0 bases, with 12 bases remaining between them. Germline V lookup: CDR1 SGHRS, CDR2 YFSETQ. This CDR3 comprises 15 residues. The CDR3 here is CASSQGAPSTDTQYF. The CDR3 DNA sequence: TGCGCCAGCAGCCAGGGCGCCCCTAGCACAGATACGCAGTATTTT.

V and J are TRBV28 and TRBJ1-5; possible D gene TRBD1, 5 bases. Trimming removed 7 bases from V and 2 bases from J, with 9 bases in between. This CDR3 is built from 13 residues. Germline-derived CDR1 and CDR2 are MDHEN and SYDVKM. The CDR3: CASTPRGNQPQHF. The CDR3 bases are TGTGCCAGCACCCCCAGGGGCAATCAGCCCCAGCATTTT. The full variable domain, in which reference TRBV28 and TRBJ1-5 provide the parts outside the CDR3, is DVKVTQSSRYLVKRTGEKVFLECVQDMDHENMFWYRQDPGLGLRLIYFSYDVKMKEKGDIPEGYSVSREKKERFSLILESASTNQTSMYLCASTPRGNQPQHFGDGTRLSIL.

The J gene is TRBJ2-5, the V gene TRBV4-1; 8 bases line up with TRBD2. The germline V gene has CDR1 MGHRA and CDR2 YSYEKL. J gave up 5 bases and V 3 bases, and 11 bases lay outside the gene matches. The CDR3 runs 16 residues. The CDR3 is CASSQPGKREWETQYF. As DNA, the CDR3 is TGCGCCAGCAGCCAGCCTGGGAAGCGGGAGTGGGAGACCCAGTACTTC.

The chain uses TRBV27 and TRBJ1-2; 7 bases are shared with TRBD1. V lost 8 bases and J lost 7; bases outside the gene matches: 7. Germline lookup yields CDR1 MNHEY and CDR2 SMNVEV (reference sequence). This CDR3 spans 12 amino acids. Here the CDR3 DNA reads TGTGCCAGCCACGGAGGGGGCGGTGGCTACACCTTC. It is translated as CASHGGGGGYTF.

This chain's CDR3 is CASRRTSGGLEQYF. As DNA, the CDR3 is TGTGCCAGCAGAAGAACTAGCGGGGGCCTCGAGCAGTACTTC. The chain employs TRBV27 and TRBJ2-7, with 11 bases that match TRBD2. Germline-derived CDR1 and CDR2 are MNHEY and SMNVEV (reference sequence). J was trimmed by 6 bases and V by 6 bases; bases with no gene match: 7. This CDR3 comprises 14 residues.

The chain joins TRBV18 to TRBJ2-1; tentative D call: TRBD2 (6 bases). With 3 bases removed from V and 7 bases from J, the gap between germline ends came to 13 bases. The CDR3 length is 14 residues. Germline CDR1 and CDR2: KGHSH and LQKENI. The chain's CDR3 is CASSPPNRGNEQFF. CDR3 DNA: TGTGCCAGCTCACCCCCAAACCGGGGGAATGAGCAGTTCTTC.

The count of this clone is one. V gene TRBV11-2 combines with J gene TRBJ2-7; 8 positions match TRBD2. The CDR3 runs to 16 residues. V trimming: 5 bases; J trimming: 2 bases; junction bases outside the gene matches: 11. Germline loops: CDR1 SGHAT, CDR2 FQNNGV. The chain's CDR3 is CASSLLSGGPTYEQYF. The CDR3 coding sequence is TGTGCCAGCAGCCTACTCTCGGGGGGGCCTACCTACGAGCAGTACTTC.

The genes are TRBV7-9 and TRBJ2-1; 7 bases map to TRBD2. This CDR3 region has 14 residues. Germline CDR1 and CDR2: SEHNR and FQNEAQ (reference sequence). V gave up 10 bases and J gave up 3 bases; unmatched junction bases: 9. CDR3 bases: TGTGCCACCACCCGGGCGGGAGACTACAATGAGCAGTTCTTC. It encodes CATTRAGDYNEQFF.

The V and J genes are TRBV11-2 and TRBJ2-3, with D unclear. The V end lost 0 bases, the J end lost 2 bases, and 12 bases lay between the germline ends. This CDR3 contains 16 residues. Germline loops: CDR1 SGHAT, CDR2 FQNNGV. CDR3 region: CASSLDHDPYTDTQYF. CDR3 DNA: TGTGCCAGCAGCTTAGATCATGACCCTTACACAGATACGCAGTATTTT.

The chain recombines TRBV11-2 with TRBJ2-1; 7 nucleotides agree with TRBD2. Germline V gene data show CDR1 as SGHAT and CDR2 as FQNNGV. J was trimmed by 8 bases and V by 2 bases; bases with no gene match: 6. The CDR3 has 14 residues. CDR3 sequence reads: CASSLTAGVDEQFF. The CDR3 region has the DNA TGTGCCAGCAGCTTAACGGCGGGAGTAGATGAGCAGTTCTTC.

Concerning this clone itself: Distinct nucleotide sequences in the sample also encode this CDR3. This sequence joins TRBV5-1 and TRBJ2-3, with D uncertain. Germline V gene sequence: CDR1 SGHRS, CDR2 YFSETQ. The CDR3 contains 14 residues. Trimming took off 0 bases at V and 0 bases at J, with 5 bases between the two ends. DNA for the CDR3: TGCGCCAGCAGCTTGGTCGGGAGCACAGATACGCAGTATTTT. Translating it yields CASSLVGSTDTQYF.

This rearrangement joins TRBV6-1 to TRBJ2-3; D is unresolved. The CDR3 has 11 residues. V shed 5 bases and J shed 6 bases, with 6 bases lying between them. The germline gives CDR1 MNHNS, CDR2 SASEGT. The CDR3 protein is CASSLHDTQYF. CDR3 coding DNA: TGTGCCAGCAGTCTACACGATACGCAGTATTTT.

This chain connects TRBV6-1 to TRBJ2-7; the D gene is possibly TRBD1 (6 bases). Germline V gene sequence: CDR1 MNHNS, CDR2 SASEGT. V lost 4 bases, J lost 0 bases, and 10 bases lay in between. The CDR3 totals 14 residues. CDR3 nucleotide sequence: TGTGCCAGCAGTGCAGGGGACGGCTCCTACGAGCAGTACTTC. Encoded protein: CASSAGDGSYEQYF.

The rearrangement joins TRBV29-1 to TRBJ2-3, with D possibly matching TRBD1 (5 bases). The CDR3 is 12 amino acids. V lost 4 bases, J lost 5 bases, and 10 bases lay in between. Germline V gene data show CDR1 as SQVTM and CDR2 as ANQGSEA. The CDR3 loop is CSVVQGVDTQYF. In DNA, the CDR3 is TGCAGCGTTGTTCAGGGTGTAGATACGCAGTATTTT.